This entry features one T cell receptor (beta chain) sequence. This entry is derived from a study of blood T cell repertoires in COVID-19. Across the whole study: The samples span acute and convalescent COVID-19 from the United States, Italy and Spain. PBMCs, B-cell-depleted T cells, or T cells were the source of the cDNA or gDNA that made up the material.

In the authors' methods: It was from reference gene primer amplification that nucleated cell counts were estimated. Assay used: immunoSEQ multiplex PCR; TCRdb lists only in-frame clones, some missing. V and J calls and clone size are as listed in that table; D and trimming were resolved from the DNA. There are 110,000 to 150,000 clones in the sample; about 86% occur only once, and more than 7% lies in the top ten. V lost 11 bases to trimming and J lost 5 bases, with 21 bases between them. In germline, CDR1 is LNHDA, CDR2 SQIVND (reference sequence). The CDR3 sequence is 15 residues long. This TCR was sampled from a human donor in a cohort sampled during active COVID-19. Sample: peripheral blood. The chain is built from TRBV19 and TRBJ2-2, with D maybe TRBD2 (5 bases). CDR3 sequence: CAVRPRSGETGELFF. The CDR3 nucleotides are TGTGCCGTAAGGCCTAGATCCGGGGAGACCGGGGAGCTGTTTTTT. Drawing the rest from reference TRBV19 and TRBJ2-2, the complete variable domain is DGGITQSPKYLFRKEGQNVTLSCEQNLNHDAMYWYRQDPGQGLRLIYYSQIVNDFQKGDIAEGYSVSREKKESFPLTVTSAQKNPTAFYLCAVRPRSGETGELFFGEGSRLTVL.